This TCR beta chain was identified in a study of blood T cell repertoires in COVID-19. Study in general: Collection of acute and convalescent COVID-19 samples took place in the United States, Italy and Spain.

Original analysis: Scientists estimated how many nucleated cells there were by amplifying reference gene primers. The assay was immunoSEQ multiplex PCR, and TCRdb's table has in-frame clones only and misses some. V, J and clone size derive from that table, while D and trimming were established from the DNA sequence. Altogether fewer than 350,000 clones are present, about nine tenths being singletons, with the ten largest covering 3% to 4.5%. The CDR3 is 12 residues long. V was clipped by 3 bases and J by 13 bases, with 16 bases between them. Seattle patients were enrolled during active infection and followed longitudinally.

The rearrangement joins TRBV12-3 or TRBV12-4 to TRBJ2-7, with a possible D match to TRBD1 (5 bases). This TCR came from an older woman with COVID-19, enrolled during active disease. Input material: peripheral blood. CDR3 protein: CASSFEADNLYF. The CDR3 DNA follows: TGTGCCAGCAGTTTTGAGGCGGACAACTTATACTTC.